This T cell receptor beta chain was sequenced in a study of STAT5B mutations in CD4+ large granular lymphocyte leukemia. Study-wide results and caveats: 8/27 top patient clones versus 2/35 control clones were TRBV06-family.

The CDR3 length is 14 residues. The germline CDR1 and CDR2 sequences are MNHEY and SMNVEV (reference sequence). The V and J ends lost 0 bases and 6 bases respectively, with 9 bases between them. Per the original methods: A productive frequency of 2.59 x 10-5 was the lowest detectable. Measured with immunoSEQ multiplex PCR; TCRdb has only the in-frame clones, and not every one. Clone size and V and J calls were adopted from that table, with D and trimming inferred from the DNA. The sample carries some 41,000 clones, roughly 76% recorded once. Comment on this clone: Its antigen remains unidentified.

The J gene is TRBJ2-1, the V gene TRBV27; weak D call: TRBD1 (6 bases). This sequence originates from a human donor in good health. The sample taken for sequencing was CD4+ T cells from blood buffy coats. In nucleotides, the CDR3 is TGTGCCAGCAGTTTATCCTCGACAGGCAATGAGCAGTTCTTC. Its protein is CASSLSSTGNEQFF.